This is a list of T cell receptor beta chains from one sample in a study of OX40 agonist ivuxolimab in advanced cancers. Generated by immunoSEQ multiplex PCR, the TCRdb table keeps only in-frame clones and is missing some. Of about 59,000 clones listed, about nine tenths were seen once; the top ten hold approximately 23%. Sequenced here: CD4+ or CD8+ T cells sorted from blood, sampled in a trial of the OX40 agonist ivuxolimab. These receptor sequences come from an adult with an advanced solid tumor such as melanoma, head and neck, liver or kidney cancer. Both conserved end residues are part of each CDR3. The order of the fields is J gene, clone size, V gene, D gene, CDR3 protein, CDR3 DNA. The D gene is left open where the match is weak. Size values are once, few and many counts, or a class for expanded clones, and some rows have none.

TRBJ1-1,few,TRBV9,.,CASTSGPNTEAFF,TGTGCCAGCACGTCCGGCCCGAACACTGAAGCTTTCTTT
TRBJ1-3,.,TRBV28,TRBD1,CASSTLWDSRADYSGNTIYF,TGTGCCAGCAGTACTTTATGGGACAGCCGCGCCGATTACTCTGGAAACACCATATATTTT
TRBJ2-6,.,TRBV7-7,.,CASSRSSPQSRANVLTF,TGTGCCAGCAGCAGGAGCAGTCCACAAAGTCGGGCCAACGTCCTGACTTTC
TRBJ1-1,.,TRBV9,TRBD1,CASSSDRGTEAFF,TGTGCCAGCAGCTCGGACAGGGGCACTGAAGCTTTCTTT
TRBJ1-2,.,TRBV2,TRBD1,CASSEVLGDREYGYTF,TGTGCCAGCAGTGAAGTCTTAGGGGACAGGGAGTATGGCTACACCTTC
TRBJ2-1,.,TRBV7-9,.,CASSPRAVRGKNEQFF,TGTGCCAGCAGCCCTAGAGCTGTTAGGGGGAAAAATGAGCAGTTCTTC
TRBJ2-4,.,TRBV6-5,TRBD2,CASSYSGGGGKNIQYF,TGTGCCAGCAGTTACTCAGGCGGGGGGGGTAAAAACATTCAGTACTTC
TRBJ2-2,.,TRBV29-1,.,CSVHPRSGELFF,TGCAGCGTCCATCCTCGAAGCGGGGAGCTGTTTTTT
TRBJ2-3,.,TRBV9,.,CASSPSTDTQYF,TGTGCCAGCAGCCCCAGCACAGATACGCAGTATTTT
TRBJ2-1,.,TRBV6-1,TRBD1,CASRDRVGYNEQFF,TGTGCCAGCAGGGACAGGGTTGGTTACAATGAGCAGTTCTTC
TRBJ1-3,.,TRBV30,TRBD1,CAWSIGGGRNTIYF,TGTGCCTGGTCCATAGGGGGCGGAAGAAACACCATATATTTT
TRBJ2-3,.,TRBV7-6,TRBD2,CASSHSGGPDTQYF,TGTGCCAGCAGCCATAGCGGGGGCCCAGATACGCAGTATTTT
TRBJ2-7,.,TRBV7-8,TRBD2,CASSLELAGPYEQYF,TGTGCCAGCAGCTTAGAACTAGCGGGCCCCTACGAGCAGTACTTC
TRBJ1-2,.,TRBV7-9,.,CASSLAEVWRTGYTF,TGTGCCAGCAGCTTAGCGGAAGTTTGGCGGACTGGCTACACCTTC
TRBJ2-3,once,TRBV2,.,CASSGPGTGDPPDTQYF,TGTGCCAGCAGTGGTCCCGGGACTGGAGACCCTCCAGATACGCAGTATTTT
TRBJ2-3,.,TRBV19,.,CASSIVGGTPGTQYF,TGTGCCAGTAGTATAGTTGGGGGGACCCCCGGTACGCAGTATTTT
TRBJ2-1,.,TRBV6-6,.,CASSYSGGGPYNEQFF,TGTGCCAGCAGTTACTCAGGGGGGGGTCCCTACAATGAGCAGTTCTTC
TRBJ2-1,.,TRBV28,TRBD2,CASRGLAEYNEQFF,TGTGCCAGCAGAGGACTAGCGGAATACAATGAGCAGTTCTTC
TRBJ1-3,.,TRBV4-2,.,CASSQNARIRSGNTIYF,TGTGCCAGCAGCCAAAATGCCCGAATTAGATCTGGAAACACCATATATTTT
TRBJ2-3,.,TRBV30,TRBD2,CAWTSGGVDTQYF,TGTGCCTGGACTAGCGGGGGGGTAGATACGCAGTATTTT
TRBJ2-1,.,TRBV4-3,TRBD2,CASSQAWGLAPYNEQFF,TGCGCCAGCAGCCAAGCTTGGGGACTAGCCCCTTACAATGAGCAGTTCTTC
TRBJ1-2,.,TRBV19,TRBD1,CASSMTGGDGYTF,TGTGCCAGTAGTATGACAGGGGGGGATGGCTACACCTTC
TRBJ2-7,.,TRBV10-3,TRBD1,CAIRGGGQGPNEQYF,TGTGCCATCAGAGGCGGGGGACAGGGACCCAACGAGCAGTACTTC
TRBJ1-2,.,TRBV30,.,CAWSDGGRGYTF,TGTGCCTGGAGTGACGGGGGGCGCGGCTACACCTTC
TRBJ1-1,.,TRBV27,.,CASSPLREDTEAFF,TGTGCCAGCAGTCCCCTCAGGGAGGACACTGAAGCTTTCTTT
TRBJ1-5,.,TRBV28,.,CASSRIPQGGQPQHF,TGTGCCAGCAGCCGAATACCCCAGGGTGGCCAGCCCCAGCATTTT